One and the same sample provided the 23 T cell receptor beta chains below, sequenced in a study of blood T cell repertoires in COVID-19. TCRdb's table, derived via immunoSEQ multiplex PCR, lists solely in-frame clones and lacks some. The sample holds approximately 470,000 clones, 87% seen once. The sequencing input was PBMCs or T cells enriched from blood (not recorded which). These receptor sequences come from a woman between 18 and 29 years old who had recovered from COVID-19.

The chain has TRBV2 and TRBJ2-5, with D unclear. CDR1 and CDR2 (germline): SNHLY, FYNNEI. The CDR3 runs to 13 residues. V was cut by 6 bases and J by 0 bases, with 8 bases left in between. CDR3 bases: TGTGCCAGCAGCCGAAACAACCAAGAGACCCAGTACTTC. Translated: CASSRNNQETQYF.

The CDR3 is CASSQIAHEQFF. The CDR3 DNA reads as TGCGCCAGCAGCCAAATAGCACATGAGCAGTTCTTC. This rearrangement joins TRBV4-1 to TRBJ2-1; no firm D call. The CDR3 has 12 amino acids. Germline V gene data show CDR1 as MGHRA and CDR2 as YSYEKL. V lost 2 bases, J lost 8 bases, and 7 bases lay in between.

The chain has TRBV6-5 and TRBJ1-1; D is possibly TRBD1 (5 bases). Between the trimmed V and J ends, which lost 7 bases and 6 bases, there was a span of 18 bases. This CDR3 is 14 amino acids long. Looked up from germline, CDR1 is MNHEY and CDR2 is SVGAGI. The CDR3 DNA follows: TGTGCCAGCACCGAGGTGGGGGGTAGGGCTGAAGCTTTCTTT. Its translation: CASTEVGGRAEAFF.

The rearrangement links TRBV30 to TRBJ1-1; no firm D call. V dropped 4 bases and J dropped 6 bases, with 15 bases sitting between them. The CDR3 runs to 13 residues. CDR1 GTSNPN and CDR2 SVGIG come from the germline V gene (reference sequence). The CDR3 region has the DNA TGTGCCTGGACTCTATTGGGCGTCTCTGAAGCTTTCTTT. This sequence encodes CAWTLLGVSEAFF. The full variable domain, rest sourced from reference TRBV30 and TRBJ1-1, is SQTIHQWPATLVQPVGSPLSLECTVEGTSNPNLYWYRQAAGRGLQLLFYSVGIGQISSEVPQNLSASRPQDRQFILSSKKLLLSDSGFYLCAWTLLGVSEAFFGQGTRLTVV.

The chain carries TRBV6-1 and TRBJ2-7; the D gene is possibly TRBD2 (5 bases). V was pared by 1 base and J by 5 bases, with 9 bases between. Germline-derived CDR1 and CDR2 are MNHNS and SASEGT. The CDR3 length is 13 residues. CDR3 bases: TGTGCCAGCAGTGAAGGTAGCGTCAACGAGCAGTACTTC. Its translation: CASSEGSVNEQYF.

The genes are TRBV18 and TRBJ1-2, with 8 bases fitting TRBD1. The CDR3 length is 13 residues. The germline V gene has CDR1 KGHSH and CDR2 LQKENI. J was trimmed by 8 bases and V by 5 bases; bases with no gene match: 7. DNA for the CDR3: TGTGCCAGCTCATCACAGGGGGTGGACGGCTACACCTTC. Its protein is CASSSQGVDGYTF.

Written as DNA, the CDR3 is TGTGCCAGCAGTATCACAGGGTCGGTGAACACTGAAGCTTTCTTT. Residues: CASSITGSVNTEAFF. V is TRBV27 and J is TRBJ1-1; a weak D match, TRBD1 (6 bases). CDR1 is MNHEY, CDR2 SMNVEV, per germline (reference sequence). The ends were cut back, 5 bases at V and 0 bases at J, with 13 bases in the middle. CDR3 length equals 15 residues.

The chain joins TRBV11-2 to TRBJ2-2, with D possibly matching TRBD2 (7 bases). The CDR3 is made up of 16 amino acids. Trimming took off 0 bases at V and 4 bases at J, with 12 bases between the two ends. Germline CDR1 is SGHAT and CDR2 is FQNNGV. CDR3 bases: TGTGCCAGCAGCTTAGAGGGGGGGGCCCTCACCGGGGAGCTGTTTTTT. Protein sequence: CASSLEGGALTGELFF.

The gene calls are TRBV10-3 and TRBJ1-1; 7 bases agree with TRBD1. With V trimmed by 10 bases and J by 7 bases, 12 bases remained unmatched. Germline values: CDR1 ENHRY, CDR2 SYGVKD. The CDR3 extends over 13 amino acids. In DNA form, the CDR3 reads TGTGCCACAACTCGCCAGGGGGAAGGTGAAGCTTTCTTT. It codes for CATTRQGEGEAFF.

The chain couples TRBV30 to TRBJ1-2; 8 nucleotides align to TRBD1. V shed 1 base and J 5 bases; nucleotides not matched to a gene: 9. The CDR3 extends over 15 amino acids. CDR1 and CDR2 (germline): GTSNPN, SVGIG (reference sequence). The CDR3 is CAWSGRTGIIYGYTF. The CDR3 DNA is TGTGCCTGGAGTGGCAGGACAGGGATTATTTATGGCTACACCTTC.

The CDR3: CASSVGGRLNTEAFF. The CDR3 nucleotides are TGTGCCAGCAGCGTAGGTGGCAGGTTGAACACTGAAGCTTTCTTT. The V call is TRBV9, the J call TRBJ1-1; no firm D call. Per the germline V gene, CDR1 is SGDLS and CDR2 is YYNGEE. V lost 0 bases, J lost 0 bases, and 9 bases lay in between. The CDR3 totals 15 residues. Full variable domain (remainder filled in from reference TRBV9 and TRBJ1-1): DSGVTQTPKHLITATGQRVTLRCSPRSGDLSVYWYQQSLDQGLQFLIQYYNGEERAKGNILERFSAQQFPDLHSELNLSSLELGDSALYFCASSVGGRLNTEAFFGQGTRLTVV.

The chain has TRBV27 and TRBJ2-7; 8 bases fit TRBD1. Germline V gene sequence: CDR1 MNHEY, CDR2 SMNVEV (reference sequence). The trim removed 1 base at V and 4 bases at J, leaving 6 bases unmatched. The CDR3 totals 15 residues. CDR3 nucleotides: TGTGCCAGCAGTTTATTCATACAGGGGGGATACGAGCAGTACTTC. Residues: CASSLFIQGGYEQYF.

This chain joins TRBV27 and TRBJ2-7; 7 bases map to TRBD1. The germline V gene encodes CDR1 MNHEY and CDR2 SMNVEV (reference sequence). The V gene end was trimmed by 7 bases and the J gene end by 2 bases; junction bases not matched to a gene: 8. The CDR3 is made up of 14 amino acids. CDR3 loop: CASNRQGPAYEQYF. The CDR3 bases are TGTGCCAGCAACCGACAGGGACCCGCCTACGAGCAGTACTTC.

The CDR3 protein is CATSRDFLPGQSPFDEQYF. CDR3 in DNA: TGTGCCACCAGCAGAGACTTTCTTCCGGGACAATCACCTTTCGACGAGCAGTACTTC. This chain connects TRBV15 to TRBJ2-7, with D perhaps TRBD1 (6 bases). With 0 bases removed from V and 5 bases from J, the gap between germline ends came to 26 bases. CDR1 LNHNV and CDR2 YYDKDF come from the germline V gene (reference sequence). This CDR3 is 19 amino acids long.

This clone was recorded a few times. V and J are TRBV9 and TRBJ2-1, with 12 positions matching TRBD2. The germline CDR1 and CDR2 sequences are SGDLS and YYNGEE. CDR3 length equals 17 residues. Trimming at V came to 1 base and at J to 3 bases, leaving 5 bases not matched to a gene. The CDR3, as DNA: TGTGCCAGCAGCGTAATGACTAGCGGGGGCCTCTACAATGAGCAGTTCTTC. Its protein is CASSVMTSGGLYNEQFF.

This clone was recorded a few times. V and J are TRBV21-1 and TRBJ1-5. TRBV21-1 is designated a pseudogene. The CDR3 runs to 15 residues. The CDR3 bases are TGTGCCAGCAGCGAAGCAGAGCGGGAAAATCAGCCCCAGCATTTT. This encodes CASSEAERENQPQHF.

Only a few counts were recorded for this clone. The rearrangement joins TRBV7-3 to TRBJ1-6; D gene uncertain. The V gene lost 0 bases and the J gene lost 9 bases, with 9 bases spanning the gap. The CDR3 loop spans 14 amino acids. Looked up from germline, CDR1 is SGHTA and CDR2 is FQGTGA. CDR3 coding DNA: TGTGCCAGCAGCTTAACCGGGGAGCGTTCACCCCTCCACTTT. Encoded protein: CASSLTGERSPLHF.

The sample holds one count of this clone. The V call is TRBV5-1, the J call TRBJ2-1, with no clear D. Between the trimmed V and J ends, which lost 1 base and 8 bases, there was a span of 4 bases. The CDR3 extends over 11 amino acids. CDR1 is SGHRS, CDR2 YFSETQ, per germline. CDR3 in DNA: TGCGCCAGCAGCTTGTCTGATGAGCAGTTCTTC. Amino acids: CASSLSDEQFF.

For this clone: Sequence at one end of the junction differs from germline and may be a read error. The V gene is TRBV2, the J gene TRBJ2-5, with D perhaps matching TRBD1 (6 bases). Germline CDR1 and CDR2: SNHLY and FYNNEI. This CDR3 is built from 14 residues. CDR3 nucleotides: TGTGCCAGCAGCGAAGGACAGATCCAAGAGACCCAGTACTTC. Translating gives CASSEGQIQETQYF.

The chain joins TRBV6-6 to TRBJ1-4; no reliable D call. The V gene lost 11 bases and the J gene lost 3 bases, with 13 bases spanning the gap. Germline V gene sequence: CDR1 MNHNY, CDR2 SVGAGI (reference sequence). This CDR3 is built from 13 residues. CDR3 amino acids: CAHSLLANEKLFF. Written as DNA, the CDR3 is TGTGCCCACTCTCTCCTTGCTAATGAAAAACTGTTTTTT.

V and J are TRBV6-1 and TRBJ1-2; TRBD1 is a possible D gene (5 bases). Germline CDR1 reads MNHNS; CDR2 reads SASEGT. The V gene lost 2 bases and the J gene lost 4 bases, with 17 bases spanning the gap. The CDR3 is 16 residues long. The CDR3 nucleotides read TGTGCCAGCAGTGAATATGTGGGGCAGGGCGGCTATGGCTACACCTTC. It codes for CASSEYVGQGGYGYTF.

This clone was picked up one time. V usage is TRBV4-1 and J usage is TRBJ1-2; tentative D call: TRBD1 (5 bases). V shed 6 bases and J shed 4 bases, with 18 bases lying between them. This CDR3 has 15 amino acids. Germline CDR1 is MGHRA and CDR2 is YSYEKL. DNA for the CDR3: TGCGCCAGCAGTCAACAAGGGGCTGTCGGCTATGGCTACACCTTC. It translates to CASSQQGAVGYGYTF.

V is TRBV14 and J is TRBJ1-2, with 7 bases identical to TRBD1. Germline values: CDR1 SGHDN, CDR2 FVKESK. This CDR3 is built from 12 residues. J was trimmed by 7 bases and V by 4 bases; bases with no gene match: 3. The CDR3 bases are TGTGCCAGCAGCCCAGGGGGTGGTGGCTACACCTTC. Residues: CASSPGGGGYTF.